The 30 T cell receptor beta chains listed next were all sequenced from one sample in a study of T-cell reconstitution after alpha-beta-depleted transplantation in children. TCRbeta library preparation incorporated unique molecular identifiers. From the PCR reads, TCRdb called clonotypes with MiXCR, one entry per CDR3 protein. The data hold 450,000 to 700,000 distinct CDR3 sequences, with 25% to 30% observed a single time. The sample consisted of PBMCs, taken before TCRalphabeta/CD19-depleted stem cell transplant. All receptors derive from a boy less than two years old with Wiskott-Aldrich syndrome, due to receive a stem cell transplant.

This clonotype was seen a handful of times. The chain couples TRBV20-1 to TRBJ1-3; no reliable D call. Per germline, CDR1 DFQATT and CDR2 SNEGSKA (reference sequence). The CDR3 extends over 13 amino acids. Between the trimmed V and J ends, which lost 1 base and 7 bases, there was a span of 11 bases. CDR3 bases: TGCAGTGCTAGAGTTGTCAGAACCAACACCATATATTTT. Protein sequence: CSARVVRTNTIYF.

Written as DNA, the CDR3 is TGCAGTGCCCAACTAATCCGGGAGACCCAGTACTTC. It yields the protein CSAQLIRETQYF. The chain employs TRBV20-1 and TRBJ2-5; D remains ambiguous. The CDR3 covers 12 residues. Germline CDR1 reads DFQATT; CDR2 reads SNEGSKA (reference sequence). V shed 6 bases and J shed 5 bases, with 13 bases lying between them.

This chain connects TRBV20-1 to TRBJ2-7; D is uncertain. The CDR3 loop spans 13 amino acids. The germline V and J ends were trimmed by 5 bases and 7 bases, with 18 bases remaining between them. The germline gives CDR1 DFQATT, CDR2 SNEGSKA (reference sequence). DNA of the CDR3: TGCAGTGCTGCCCAAACGATCCAAAGGGAGCAGTACTTC. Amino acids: CSAAQTIQREQYF.

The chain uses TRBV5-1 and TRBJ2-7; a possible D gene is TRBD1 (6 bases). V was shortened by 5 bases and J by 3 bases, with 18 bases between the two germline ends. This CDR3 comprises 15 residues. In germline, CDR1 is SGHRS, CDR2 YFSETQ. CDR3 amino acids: CASSLQGLSGYEQYF. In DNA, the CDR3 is TGCGCCAGCAGTCTACAGGGATTATCCGGCTACGAGCAGTACTTC.

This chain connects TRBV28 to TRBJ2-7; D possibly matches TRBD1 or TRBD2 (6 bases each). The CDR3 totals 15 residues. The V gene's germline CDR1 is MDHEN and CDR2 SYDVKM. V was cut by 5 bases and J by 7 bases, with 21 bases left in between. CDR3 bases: TGTGCCAGCAGTCCTATCGGGACACCGGAGGGGGAGCAGTACTTC. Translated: CASSPIGTPEGEQYF.

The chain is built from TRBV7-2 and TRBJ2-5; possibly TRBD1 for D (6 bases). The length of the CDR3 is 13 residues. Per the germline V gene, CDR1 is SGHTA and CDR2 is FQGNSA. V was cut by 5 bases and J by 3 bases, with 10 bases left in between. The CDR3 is CASSPHREETQYF. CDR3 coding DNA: TGTGCCAGCAGCCCTCACAGGGAAGAGACCCAGTACTTC.

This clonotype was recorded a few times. CDR3 amino acids: CASSLRGGVNTEAFF. In nucleotides, the CDR3 is TGTGCCAGCAGCTTAAGGGGCGGCGTGAACACTGAAGCTTTCTTT. The V and J genes are TRBV7-8 and TRBJ1-1; possibly TRBD1 for D (5 bases). With 2 bases removed from V and 0 bases from J, the gap between germline ends came to 10 bases. The CDR3 spans 15 residues. Germline loops: CDR1 SGHVS, CDR2 FQNEAQ.

This CDR3 reads CSARRRGRDEKLFF. The CDR3, as DNA: TGCAGTGCTAGAAGAAGGGGGCGTGACGAAAAACTGTTTTTT. The chain links TRBV20-1 to TRBJ1-4, with 7 nucleotides matching TRBD1. The V segment lost 2 bases and the J segment 8 bases; nucleotides outside the gene matches: 8. The CDR3 has 14 residues. Germline loops: CDR1 DFQATT, CDR2 SNEGSKA (reference sequence).

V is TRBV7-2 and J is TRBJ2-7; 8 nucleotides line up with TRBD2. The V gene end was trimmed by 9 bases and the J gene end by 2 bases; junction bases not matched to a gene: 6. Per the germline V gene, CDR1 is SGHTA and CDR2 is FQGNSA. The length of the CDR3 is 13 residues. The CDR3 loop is CASKPLAAYEQYF. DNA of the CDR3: TGTGCCAGTAAACCACTAGCGGCCTACGAGCAGTACTTC. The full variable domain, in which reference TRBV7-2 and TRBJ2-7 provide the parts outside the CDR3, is GAGVSQSPSNKVTEKGKDVELRCDPISGHTALYWYRQSLGQGLEFLIYFQGNSAPDKSGLPSDRFSAERTGGSVSTLTIQRTQQEDSAVYLCASKPLAAYEQYFGPGTRLTVT.

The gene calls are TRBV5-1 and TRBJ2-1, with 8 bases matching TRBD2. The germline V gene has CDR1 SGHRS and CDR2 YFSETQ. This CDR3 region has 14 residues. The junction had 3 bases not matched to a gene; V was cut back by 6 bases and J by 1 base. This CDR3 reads CASNSGRSYNEQFF. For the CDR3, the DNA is TGCGCCAGCAACAGCGGGAGATCCTACAATGAGCAGTTCTTC. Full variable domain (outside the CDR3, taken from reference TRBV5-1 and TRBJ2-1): KAGVTQTPRYLIKTRGQQVTLSCSPISGHRSVSWYQQTPGQGLQFLFEYFSETQRNKGNFPGRFSGRQFSNSRSEMNVSTLELGDSALYLCASNSGRSYNEQFFGPGTRLTVL.

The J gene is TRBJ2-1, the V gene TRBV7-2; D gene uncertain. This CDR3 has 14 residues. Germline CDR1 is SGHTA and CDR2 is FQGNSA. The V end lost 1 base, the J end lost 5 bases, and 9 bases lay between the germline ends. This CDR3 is CASSLVWSHNEQFF. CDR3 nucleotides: TGTGCCAGCAGCTTAGTTTGGTCGCACAATGAGCAGTTCTTC. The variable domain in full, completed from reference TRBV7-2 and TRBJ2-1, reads GAGVSQSPSNKVTEKGKDVELRCDPISGHTALYWYRQSLGQGLEFLIYFQGNSAPDKSGLPSDRFSAERTGGSVSTLTIQRTQQEDSAVYLCASSLVWSHNEQFFGPGTRLTVL.

The CDR3 reads CASFQEMGTEAFF. The DNA of the CDR3 is TGTGCCAGCTTTCAGGAGATGGGCACTGAAGCTTTCTTT. V usage is TRBV28 and J usage is TRBJ1-1, with D unresolved. The CDR3 covers 13 residues. Germline assignment: CDR1 MDHEN and CDR2 SYDVKM. V dropped 8 bases and J dropped 4 bases, with 14 bases sitting between them.

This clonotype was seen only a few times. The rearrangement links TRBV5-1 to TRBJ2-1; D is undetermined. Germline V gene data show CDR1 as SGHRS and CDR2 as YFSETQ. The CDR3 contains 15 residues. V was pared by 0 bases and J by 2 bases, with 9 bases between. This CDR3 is CASSLGGPTYNEQFF. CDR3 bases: TGCGCCAGCAGCTTGGGAGGACCCACCTACAATGAGCAGTTCTTC. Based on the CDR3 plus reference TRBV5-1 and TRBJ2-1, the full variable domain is KAGVTQTPRYLIKTRGQQVTLSCSPISGHRSVSWYQQTPGQGLQFLFEYFSETQRNKGNFPGRFSGRQFSNSRSEMNVSTLELGDSALYLCASSLGGPTYNEQFFGPGTRLTVL.

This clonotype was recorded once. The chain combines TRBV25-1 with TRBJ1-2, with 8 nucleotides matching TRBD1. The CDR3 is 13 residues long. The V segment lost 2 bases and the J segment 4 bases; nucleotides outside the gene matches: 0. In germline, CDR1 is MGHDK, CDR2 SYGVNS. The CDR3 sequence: CASSEQGAYGYTF. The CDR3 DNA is TGTGCCAGCAGTGAACAGGGGGCCTATGGCTACACCTTC.

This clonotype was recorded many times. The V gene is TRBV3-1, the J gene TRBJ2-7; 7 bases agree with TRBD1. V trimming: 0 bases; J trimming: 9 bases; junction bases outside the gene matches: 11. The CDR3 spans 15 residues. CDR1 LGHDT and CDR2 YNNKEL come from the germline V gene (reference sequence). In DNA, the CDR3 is TGTGCCAGCAGCCAAGATCAAAGTAGGGGGCTGAGGCAGTACTTC. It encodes CASSQDQSRGLRQYF.

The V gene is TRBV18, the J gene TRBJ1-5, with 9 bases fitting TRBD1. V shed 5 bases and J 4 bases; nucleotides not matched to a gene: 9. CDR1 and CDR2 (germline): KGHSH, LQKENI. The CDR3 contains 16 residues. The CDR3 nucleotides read TGTGCCAGCTCAGCAGGGACAGGGAGTTTGAATCAGCCCCAGCATTTT. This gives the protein CASSAGTGSLNQPQHF. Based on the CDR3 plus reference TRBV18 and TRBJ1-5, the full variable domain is NAGVMQNPRHLVRRRGQEARLRCSPMKGHSHVYWYRQLPEEGLKFMVYLQKENIIDESGMPKERFSAEFPKEGPSILRIQQVVRGDSAAYFCASSAGTGSLNQPQHFGDGTRLSIL.

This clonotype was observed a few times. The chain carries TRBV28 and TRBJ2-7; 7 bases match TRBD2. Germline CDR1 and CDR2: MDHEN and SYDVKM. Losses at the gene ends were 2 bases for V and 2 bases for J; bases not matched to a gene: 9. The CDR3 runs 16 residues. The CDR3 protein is CASSLMSSAGAYEQYF. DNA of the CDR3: TGTGCCAGCAGTTTAATGTCTAGTGCGGGGGCCTACGAGCAGTACTTC.

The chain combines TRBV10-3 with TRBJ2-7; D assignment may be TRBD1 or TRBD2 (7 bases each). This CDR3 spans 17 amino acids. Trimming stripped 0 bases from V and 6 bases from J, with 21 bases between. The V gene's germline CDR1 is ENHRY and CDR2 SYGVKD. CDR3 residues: CAISESRGRAQRGEQYF. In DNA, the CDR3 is TGTGCCATCAGTGAGTCCAGGGGGAGGGCGCAAAGGGGCGAGCAGTACTTC.

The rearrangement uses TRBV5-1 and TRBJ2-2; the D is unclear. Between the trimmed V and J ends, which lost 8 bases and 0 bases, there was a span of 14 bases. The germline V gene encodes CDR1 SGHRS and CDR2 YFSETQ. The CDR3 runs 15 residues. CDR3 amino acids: CASARQAANTGELFF. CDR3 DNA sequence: TGCGCCAGTGCCCGCCAGGCAGCGAACACCGGGGAGCTGTTTTTT.

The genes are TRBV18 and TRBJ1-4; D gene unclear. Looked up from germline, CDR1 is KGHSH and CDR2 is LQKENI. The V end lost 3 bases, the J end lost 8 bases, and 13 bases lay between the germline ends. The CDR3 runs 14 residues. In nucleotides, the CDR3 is TGTGCCAGCTCACCGAAGGGAGTTAGCGAAAAACTGTTTTTT. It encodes CASSPKGVSEKLFF.

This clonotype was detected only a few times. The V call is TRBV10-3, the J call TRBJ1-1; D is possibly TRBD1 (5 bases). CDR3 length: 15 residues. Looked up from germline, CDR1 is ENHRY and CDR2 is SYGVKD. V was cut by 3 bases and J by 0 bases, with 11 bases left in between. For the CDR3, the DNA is TGTGCCATCAGTGACCCTGGGACGGTGAACACTGAAGCTTTCTTT. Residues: CAISDPGTVNTEAFF.

CDR3 protein: CASSYSAGAGYGYTF. In nucleotides, the CDR3 is TGTGCCAGCAGTTACTCGGCAGGGGCAGGCTATGGCTACACCTTC. The genes are TRBV6-5 and TRBJ1-2, with D perhaps matching TRBD1 (6 bases). The CDR3 is made up of 15 amino acids. From germline, CDR1 is MNHEY and CDR2 SVGAGI. V was pared by 0 bases and J by 4 bases, with 12 bases between.

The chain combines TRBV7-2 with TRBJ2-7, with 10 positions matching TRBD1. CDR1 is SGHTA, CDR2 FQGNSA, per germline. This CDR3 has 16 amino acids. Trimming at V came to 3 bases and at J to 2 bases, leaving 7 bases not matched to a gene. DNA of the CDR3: TGTGCCAGCAGCTTTATTGGGGACAGGGGTACCTACGAGCAGTACTTC. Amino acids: CASSFIGDRGTYEQYF.

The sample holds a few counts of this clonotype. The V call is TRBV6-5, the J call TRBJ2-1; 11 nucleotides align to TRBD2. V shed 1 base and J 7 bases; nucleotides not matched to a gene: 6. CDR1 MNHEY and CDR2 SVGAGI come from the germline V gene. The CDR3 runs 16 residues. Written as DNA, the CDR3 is TGTGCCAGCAGTTACTTAGGACTAGCGGGTGTTAATGAGCAGTTCTTC. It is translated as CASSYLGLAGVNEQFF.

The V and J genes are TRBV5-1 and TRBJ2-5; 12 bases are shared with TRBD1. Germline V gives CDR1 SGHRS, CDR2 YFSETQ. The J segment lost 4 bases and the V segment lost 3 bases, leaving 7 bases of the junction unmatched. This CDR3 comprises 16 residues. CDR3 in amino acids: CASSSRDRGLGETQYF. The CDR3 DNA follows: TGCGCCAGCAGCTCCAGGGACAGGGGGCTCGGAGAGACCCAGTACTTC.

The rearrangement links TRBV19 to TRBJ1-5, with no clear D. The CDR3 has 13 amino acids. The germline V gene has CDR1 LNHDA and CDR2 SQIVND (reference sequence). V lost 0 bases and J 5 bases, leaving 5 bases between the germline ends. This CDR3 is CASSIDQYQPQHF. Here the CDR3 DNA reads TGTGCCAGTAGTATAGATCAGTATCAGCCCCAGCATTTT.

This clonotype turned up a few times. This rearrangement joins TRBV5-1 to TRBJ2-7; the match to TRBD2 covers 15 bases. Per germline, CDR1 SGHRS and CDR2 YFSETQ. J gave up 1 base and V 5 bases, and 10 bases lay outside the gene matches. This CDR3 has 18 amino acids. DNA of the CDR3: TGCGCCAGCAGAGAGGGACTAGCGGGAGGCCGACCATCCTACGAGCAGTACTTC. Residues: CASREGLAGGRPSYEQYF. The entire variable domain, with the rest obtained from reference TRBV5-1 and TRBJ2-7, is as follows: KAGVTQTPRYLIKTRGQQVTLSCSPISGHRSVSWYQQTPGQGLQFLFEYFSETQRNKGNFPGRFSGRQFSNSRSEMNVSTLELGDSALYLCASREGLAGGRPSYEQYFGPGTRLTVT.

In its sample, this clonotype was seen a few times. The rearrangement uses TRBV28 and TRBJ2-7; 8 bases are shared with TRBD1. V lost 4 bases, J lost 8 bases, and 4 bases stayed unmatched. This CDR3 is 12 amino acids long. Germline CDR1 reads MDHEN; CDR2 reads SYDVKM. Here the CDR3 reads CASSWTGNQQYF. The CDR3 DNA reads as TGTGCCAGCAGTTGGACAGGGAACCAGCAGTACTTC.

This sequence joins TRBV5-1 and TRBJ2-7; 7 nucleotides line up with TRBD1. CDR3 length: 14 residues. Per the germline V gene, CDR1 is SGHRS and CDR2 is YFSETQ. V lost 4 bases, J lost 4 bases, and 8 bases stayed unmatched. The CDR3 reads CASSPDRAFYEQYF. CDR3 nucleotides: TGCGCCAGCAGCCCCGACAGGGCGTTTTACGAGCAGTACTTC.

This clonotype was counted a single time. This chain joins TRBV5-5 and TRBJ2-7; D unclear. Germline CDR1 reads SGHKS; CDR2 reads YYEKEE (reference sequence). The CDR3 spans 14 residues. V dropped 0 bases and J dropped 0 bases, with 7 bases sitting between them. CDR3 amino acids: CASSLVWNSYEQYF. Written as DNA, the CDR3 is TGTGCCAGCAGCTTGGTATGGAACTCCTACGAGCAGTACTTC.